This T cell receptor (beta chain) was sequenced in a study of T cells in Graves' hyperthyroidism and ophthalmopathy. Germline CDR1 reads SGHTA; CDR2 reads FQGNSA. The V end lost 1 base, the J end lost 0 bases, and 9 bases lay between the germline ends. The CDR3 covers 15 residues. Ten or more counts support this clonotype. What was amplified from RNA transcripts were TCR beta CDR3 regions. The HTBI primer set was used in a first-round RT-PCR of the TCR CDR3. TCRdb re-called the multiplex PCR reads through MiXCR, storing one row per CDR3 protein. The sample has hundreds of thousands of distinct CDR3 sequences, around 13% seen once. Patients were excluded for uncontrolled infection, other autoimmune disease, pregnancy or lactation. Used for diagnoses were clinical symptoms, serum thyroxine and TRAb, thyroid ultrasound and orbital computed tomography.

This sequence originates from a young woman with Graves' hyperthyroidism. The chain links TRBV7-2 to TRBJ1-2; D is ambiguous. The source material was blood. The CDR3 bases are TGTGCCAGCAGCTTAGATTTTGCTCCTAACTATGGCTACACCTTC. Residues: CASSLDFAPNYGYTF.